This T cell receptor (beta chain) derives from a study of CD8 T cells in ankylosing spondylitis. This CDR3 is built from 15 residues. V was clipped by 2 bases and J by 4 bases, with 12 bases between them. Per the germline V gene, CDR1 is SGHTA and CDR2 is FQGNSA. TCRdb itself ran the 5' RACE reads through MiXCR, one entry per CDR3 protein. Of fewer than 500,000 distinct CDR3 sequences listed, 20% to 25% are singletons. This clonotype has at least ten counts. Its antigen is currently unknown. Study-wide results and limits: Previously reported in reactive arthritis synovial fluid and blood were some of the motif variants. A motif in TCR beta, a set of about 8 highly homologous variants, appeared characteristic of ankylosing spondylitis blood.

Source material: blood, either unsorted or a sorted T cell fraction (not recorded which). The clonotype originates from a male donor with ankylosing spondylitis. The chain links TRBV7-2 to TRBJ2-1; weak D call: TRBD1 (5 bases). The CDR3 region has the DNA TGTGCCAGCAGCTTAAGCAGGGCTACTTACAATGAGCAGTTCTTC. This codes for CASSLSRATYNEQFF.